The 20 T cell receptor beta chains given below trace back to one sample, sequenced in a study of cytomegalovirus exposure and HLA in healthy donors. Primers for the PCR totalled 60 Vbeta and 13 Jbeta. The assay was immunoSEQ multiplex PCR, and TCRdb's table has in-frame clones only and misses some. The sample lists about 140,000 clones, almost 80% seen once, with roughly 0.87% in the top ten. Sequenced sample: PBMCs. The receptor source for this set is a man aged 18 to 29 in good health and CMV-seronegative.

The chain carries TRBV6-1 and TRBJ1-1, with a possible D match to TRBD1 (5 bases). With 0 bases removed from V and 12 bases from J, the gap between germline ends came to 17 bases. This CDR3 has 14 residues. The germline V gene encodes CDR1 MNHNS and CDR2 SASEGT. CDR3 amino acids: CASSEAPGDPKTFF. The DNA for the CDR3 is TGTGCCAGCAGTGAAGCGCCGGGGGACCCAAAGACTTTCTTT.

This clone was counted only a few times. V usage is TRBV6-5 and J usage is TRBJ2-1; D possibly corresponds to TRBD2 (6 bases). CDR1 MNHEY and CDR2 SVGAGI come from the germline V gene. The ends were cut back, 8 bases at V and 7 bases at J, with 9 bases in the middle. This CDR3 contains 11 residues. CDR3 protein: CASLRGNEQFF. In DNA, the CDR3 is TGTGCCAGCCTTCGGGGGAATGAGCAGTTCTTC.

This chain links TRBV9 with TRBJ1-2; 8 nucleotides align to TRBD1. V trimming: 3 bases; J trimming: 4 bases; junction bases outside the gene matches: 8. Germline V gene lookup returns CDR1 SGDLS and CDR2 YYNGEE. The length of the CDR3 is 15 residues. Written as DNA, the CDR3 is TGTGCCAGCAGCGGTGCAGGGGGCGCCGGCTATGGCTACACCTTC. Residues: CASSGAGGAGYGYTF.

The chain has TRBV12-5 and TRBJ1-2; perhaps TRBD1 as D (5 bases). This CDR3 has 14 amino acids. Looked up from germline, CDR1 is LGHNT and CDR2 is FRNRAP. Trimming took off 9 bases at V and 0 bases at J, with 14 bases between the two ends. CDR3 residues: CASSQGITNYGYTF. The CDR3 bases are TGTGCTAGCTCGCAGGGAATAACTAACTATGGCTACACCTTC.

This sequence joins TRBV6-4 and TRBJ2-1, with a possible D match to TRBD2 (6 bases). Trimming took 6 bases from V and 1 from J, leaving 13 bases between them. The CDR3 spans 15 residues. Germline V CDR1 and CDR2: MRHNA, SNTAGT. The CDR3 is CASREDGGSYNEQFF. The CDR3, as DNA: TGTGCCAGCAGGGAGGACGGGGGTTCCTACAATGAGCAGTTCTTC.

V and J are TRBV5-1 and TRBJ1-2; 8 bases line up with TRBD1. This CDR3 has 15 amino acids. The V segment lost 5 bases and the J segment 4 bases; nucleotides outside the gene matches: 10. Germline CDR1 SGHRS, CDR2 YFSETQ. CDR3 amino acids: CASRRTGGGSYGYTF. The CDR3 DNA follows: TGCGCCAGCAGAAGAACAGGGGGAGGGAGCTATGGCTACACCTTC.

The chain couples TRBV6-6 to TRBJ2-5, with 8 nucleotides matching TRBD1. TRBJ2-7 matches the DNA end more closely, so the J call is doubtful. The CDR3 spans 14 residues. The V gene's germline CDR1 is MNHNY and CDR2 SVGAGI (reference sequence). CDR3 coding DNA: TGTGCCAGCAGTCGTCCGGGACAGGACTACGAGCAGTACTTC. Amino acid sequence: CASSRPGQDYEQYF.

The chain uses TRBV6-6 and TRBJ2-7; 10 bases agree with TRBD1. Germline V lookup: CDR1 MNHNY, CDR2 SVGAGI (reference sequence). Unmatched junction bases numbered 4, after V lost 2 bases and J lost 3 bases. The CDR3 is made up of 15 amino acids. The CDR3 nucleotides read TGTGCCAGCAGTTACGGGACAGGGGCGGTCTACGAGCAGTACTTC. Protein sequence: CASSYGTGAVYEQYF.

The rearrangement joins TRBV16 to TRBJ1-2; a possible D gene is TRBD1 (6 bases). This CDR3 contains 13 residues. Trimming removed 0 bases at V and 5 bases at J, with 7 bases between. Per germline, CDR1 KGHSY and CDR2 FQNENV. CDR3 sequence: CASSQSQGYGYTF. CDR3 sequence (DNA): TGTGCCAGCAGCCAATCCCAGGGGTATGGCTACACCTTC. Full variable domain (outside the CDR3, taken from reference TRBV16 and TRBJ1-2): GEEVAQTPKHLVRGEGQKAKLYCAPIKGHSYVFWYQQVLKNEFKFLISFQNENVFDETGMPKERFSAKCLPNSPCSLEIQATKLEDSAVYFCASSQSQGYGYTFGSGTRLTVV.

J is TRBJ2-7 and V is TRBV29-1; perhaps TRBD1 as D (6 bases). This CDR3 has 13 amino acids. V lost 3 bases to trimming and J lost 5 bases, with 14 bases between them. Germline CDR1 reads SQVTM; CDR2 reads ANQGSEA. The CDR3 protein is CSVEWAGAHEQYF. CDR3 nucleotides: TGCAGCGTTGAGTGGGCAGGGGCCCACGAGCAGTACTTC.

V usage is TRBV11-2 and J usage is TRBJ1-2, with 7 bases aligning to TRBD1. The V segment lost 5 bases and the J segment 1 base; nucleotides outside the gene matches: 4. Per germline, CDR1 SGHAT and CDR2 FQNNGV. The CDR3 length is 14 residues. This chain's CDR3 is CASSPTGFNYGYTF. The CDR3 DNA reads TGTGCCAGCAGCCCGACAGGGTTTAACTATGGCTACACCTTC.

The genes are TRBV5-4 and TRBJ1-1; D is ambiguous. CDR3 length: 13 residues. CDR1 is SGHNT and CDR2 is YYREEE in the germline V gene (reference sequence). The V end was cut by 4 bases, the J end by 0 bases, with 7 bases between. CDR3 in DNA: TGTGCCAGCAGCCATACTATGAACACTGAAGCTTTCTTT. This gives the protein CASSHTMNTEAFF.

DNA for the CDR3: TGTGCCAGCAGCAGGACACCTGAAGCTTTCTTT. Amino acids: CASSRTPEAFF. The chain joins TRBV7-9 to TRBJ1-1, with D perhaps TRBD1 (5 bases). The CDR3 totals 11 residues. Germline V gives CDR1 SEHNR, CDR2 FQNEAQ (reference sequence). Trimming took off 5 bases at V and 6 bases at J, with 7 bases between the two ends. Full variable domain (missing parts from reference TRBV7-9 and TRBJ1-1): DTGVSQNPRHKITKRGQNVTFRCDPISEHNRLYWYRQTLGQGPEFLTYFQNEAQLEKSRLLSDRFSAERPKGSFSTLEIQRTEQGDSAMYLCASSRTPEAFFGQGTRLTVV.

V is TRBV27 and J is TRBJ2-2; 7 nucleotides match TRBD1. CDR1 is MNHEY, CDR2 SMNVEV, per germline (reference sequence). This CDR3 is 14 amino acids long. After removal of 8 bases from V and 4 bases from J, the junction contained 7 bases not matched to a gene. CDR3 sequence (DNA): TGTGCCAGCTGCCTCGGACAGGCCACCGGGGAGCTGTTTTTT. Residues: CASCLGQATGELFF.

The genes are TRBV14 and TRBJ1-2, with a tentative D call TRBD1 (5 bases). The length of the CDR3 is 16 residues. V was trimmed by 3 bases and J by 3 bases, leaving 17 bases between them. Per germline, CDR1 SGHDN and CDR2 FVKESK. CDR3 sequence (DNA): TGTGCCAGCAGCCAGTTTTTAGGAGGGGATGACTATGGCTACACCTTC. This encodes CASSQFLGGDDYGYTF.

In this sample, this clone turned up a few times. The gene calls are TRBV4-1 and TRBJ1-1; tentatively, D is TRBD1 (6 bases). The CDR3 runs to 12 residues. Germline V CDR1 and CDR2: MGHRA, YSYEKL. The ends were cut back, 6 bases at V and 4 bases at J, with 9 bases in the middle. The CDR3 DNA reads TGCGCCAGCAGACAGGGTACCACTGAAGCTTTCTTT. Translated, it gives CASRQGTTEAFF.

This chain connects TRBV5-4 to TRBJ2-1; D may be TRBD1 (5 bases). The CDR3 loop spans 12 amino acids. From germline, CDR1 is SGHNT and CDR2 YYREEE (reference sequence). Here the CDR3 reads CATTDSYNEQFF. CDR3 sequence (DNA): TGTGCTACGACAGACTCCTACAATGAGCAGTTCTTC.

The rearrangement uses TRBV30 and TRBJ2-7; TRBD1 agrees at 9 bases. The CDR3 spans 11 residues. With V trimmed by 5 bases and J by 5 bases, 1 base remained unmatched. The germline V gene encodes CDR1 GTSNPN and CDR2 SVGIG (reference sequence). This CDR3 is CAWGQGNEQYF. Written as DNA, the CDR3 is TGTGCCTGGGGACAGGGGAACGAGCAGTACTTC.

The V gene is TRBV5-4, the J gene TRBJ2-5; D possibly corresponds to TRBD1 (5 bases). Germline CDR1 and CDR2: SGHNT and YYREEE (reference sequence). The CDR3 is 16 amino acids. V lost 0 bases and J lost 3, with 15 bases in between. The CDR3 here is CASSLDSHPREETQYF. The CDR3 DNA reads TGTGCCAGCAGCTTGGATTCACACCCCAGGGAAGAGACCCAGTACTTC. The full variable domain, with the rest looked up from reference TRBV5-4 and TRBJ2-5, is ETGVTQSPTHLIKTRGQQVTLRCSSQSGHNTVSWYQQALGQGPQFIFQYYREEENGRGNFPPRFSGLQFPNYSSELNVNALELDDSALYLCASSLDSHPREETQYFGPGTRLLVL.

This clone has just one count. The chain carries TRBV19 and TRBJ1-2, with unresolved D. Trimming took 6 bases from V and 3 from J, leaving 17 bases between them. This CDR3 comprises 15 residues. Germline CDR1 reads LNHDA; CDR2 reads SQIVND (reference sequence). CDR3 sequence reads: CASRPLELAHYGYTF. CDR3 DNA sequence: TGTGCCAGTAGACCCCTGGAATTAGCTCACTATGGCTACACCTTC.